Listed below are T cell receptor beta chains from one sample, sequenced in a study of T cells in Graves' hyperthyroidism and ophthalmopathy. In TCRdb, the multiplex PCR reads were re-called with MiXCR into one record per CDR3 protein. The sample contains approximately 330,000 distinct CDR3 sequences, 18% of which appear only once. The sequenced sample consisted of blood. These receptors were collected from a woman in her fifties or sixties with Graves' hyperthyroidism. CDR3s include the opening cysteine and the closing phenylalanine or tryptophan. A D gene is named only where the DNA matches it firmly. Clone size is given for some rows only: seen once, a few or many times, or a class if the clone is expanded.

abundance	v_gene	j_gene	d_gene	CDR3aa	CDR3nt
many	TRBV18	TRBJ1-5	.	CASSPADSNQPQHF	TGTGCCAGCTCACCAGCCGATAGCAATCAGCCCCAGCATTTT
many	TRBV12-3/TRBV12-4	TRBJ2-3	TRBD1	CASSSRSRDRASTDTQYF	TGTGCCAGCAGTTCCAGGAGCCGGGACAGGGCAAGCACAGATACGCAGTATTTT
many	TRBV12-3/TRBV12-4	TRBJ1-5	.	CASSLLENQPQHF	TGTGCCAGCAGTTTGTTGGAAAATCAGCCCCAGCATTTT
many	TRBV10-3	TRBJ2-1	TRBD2	CAIRGTSGEYYNEQFF	TGTGCCATCAGAGGGACTAGCGGGGAATACTACAATGAGCAGTTCTTC
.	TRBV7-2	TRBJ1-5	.	CASSLASTGLGQPQHF	TGTGCCAGCAGCCTAGCCAGTACAGGGCTTGGTCAGCCCCAGCATTTT
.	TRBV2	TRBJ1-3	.	CASSVGTMAIYF	TGTGCCAGCAGTGTAGGAACTATGGCCATATATTTT
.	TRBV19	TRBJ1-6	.	CASSILDKESPLHF	TGTGCCAGTAGTATTTTGGACAAGGAATCACCCCTCCACTTT
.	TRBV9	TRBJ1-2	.	CASSADHSTENYGYTF	TGTGCCAGCAGCGCTGATCACTCGACAGAGAACTATGGCTACACCTTC
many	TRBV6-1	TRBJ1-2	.	CATSSSGLGYGYTF	TGTGCCACGAGCAGTTCAGGCCTAGGGTATGGCTACACCTTC
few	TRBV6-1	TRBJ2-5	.	CASSPTHQETQYF	TGTGCCAGCAGTCCTACCCACCAAGAGACCCAGTACTTC
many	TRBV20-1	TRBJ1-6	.	CSARDRGSPLHF	TGCAGTGCTAGAGATCGAGGTTCACCCCTCCACTTT
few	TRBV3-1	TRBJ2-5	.	CASSPVGFGTQYF	TGTGCCAGCAGCCCCGTGGGCTTCGGGACCCAGTACTTC
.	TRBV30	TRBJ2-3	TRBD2	CAWSTSGGAPHTQYF	TGTGCCTGGAGTACTAGCGGGGGGGCCCCCCATACGCAGTATTTT
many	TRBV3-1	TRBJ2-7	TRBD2	CASSLAGRSYEQYF	TGTGCCAGCAGCCTAGCGGGAAGGTCCTACGAGCAGTACTTC
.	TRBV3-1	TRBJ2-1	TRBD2	CASSQGLAGSSYNEQFF	TGTGCCAGCAGCCAGGGACTAGCGGGGAGCTCCTACAATGAGCAGTTCTTC
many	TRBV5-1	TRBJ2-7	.	CASSKSGGHEQYF	TGCGCCAGCAGCAAGTCCGGCGGGCACGAGCAGTACTTC
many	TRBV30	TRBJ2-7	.	CAWSFGAVPTYYEQYF	TGTGCCTGGAGTTTTGGGGCCGTTCCGACCTATTACGAGCAGTACTTC
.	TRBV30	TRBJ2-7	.	CAWSYTGPRAEQYF	TGTGCCTGGAGTTATACTGGCCCCCGAGCTGAGCAGTACTTC
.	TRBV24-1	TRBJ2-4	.	CATSDSGRDIQYF	TGTGCCACCAGTGATTCGGGAAGGGACATTCAGTACTTC
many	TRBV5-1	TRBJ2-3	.	CASSPSVTFTDTQYF	TGCGCCAGCAGCCCCTCTGTGACCTTCACAGATACGCAGTATTTT
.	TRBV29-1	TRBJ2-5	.	CSVEEAQETQYF	TGCAGCGTTGAAGAGGCCCAAGAGACCCAGTACTTC
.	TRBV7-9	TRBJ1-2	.	CASSFPGGHYGYTF	TGTGCCAGCAGTTTCCCGGGGGGGCACTATGGCTACACCTTC
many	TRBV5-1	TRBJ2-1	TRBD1	CASSFGTGVVNEQFF	TGCGCCAGCAGCTTTGGGACAGGGGTCGTCAATGAGCAGTTCTTC
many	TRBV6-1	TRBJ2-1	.	CASSWGSYNEQFF	TGTGCCAGCTCATGGGGGTCCTACAATGAGCAGTTCTTC
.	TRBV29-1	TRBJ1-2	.	CSAQAASGGYTF	TGCAGCGCCCAAGCCGCTTCGGGGGGCTACACCTTC
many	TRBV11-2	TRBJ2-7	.	CASSLDQLAASYEQYF	TGTGCCAGCAGCTTAGATCAGTTAGCGGCCTCCTACGAGCAGTACTTC
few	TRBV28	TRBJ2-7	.	CASSWAVSAPGYEQYF	TGTGCCAGCAGCTGGGCGGTCAGCGCCCCAGGGTACGAGCAGTACTTC
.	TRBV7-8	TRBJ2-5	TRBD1	CASSHTPGQGETQYF	TGTGCCAGCAGCCATACACCGGGACAGGGAGAGACCCAGTACTTC
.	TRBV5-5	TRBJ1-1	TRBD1	CTSSLLTGVYTEAFF	TGTACCAGCAGCTTGCTCACAGGGGTGTACACTGAAGCTTTCTTT
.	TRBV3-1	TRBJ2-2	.	CASSQLSGANTGELFF	TGTGCCAGCAGCCAATTGTCAGGGGCGAACACCGGGGAGCTGTTTTTT
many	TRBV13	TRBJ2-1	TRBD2	CASSWGGGLAGASNEQFF	TGTGCCAGCAGCTGGGGGGGCGGACTAGCGGGAGCCTCCAATGAGCAGTTCTTC
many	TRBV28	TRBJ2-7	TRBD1	CASSFPHRGLEQYF	TGTGCCAGCAGTTTCCCTCACAGGGGGCTCGAGCAGTACTTC
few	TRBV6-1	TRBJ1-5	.	CASKGQPQHF	TGTGCCAGCAAAGGTCAGCCCCAGCATTTT
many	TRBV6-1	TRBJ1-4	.	CASTYGAGEKLFF	TGTGCCAGCACGTATGGGGCGGGTGAAAAACTGTTTTTT
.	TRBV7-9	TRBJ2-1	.	CASSPSGTEEQFF	TGTGCCAGCAGCCCCTCCGGGACGGAGGAGCAGTTCTTC
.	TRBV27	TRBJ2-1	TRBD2	CASTPGTSGRNEQFF	TGTGCCAGCACCCCAGGGACTAGCGGTAGGAATGAGCAGTTCTTC
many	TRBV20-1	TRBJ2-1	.	CSARDYRREYNEQFF	TGCAGTGCTAGAGATTATCGCCGGGAATACAATGAGCAGTTCTTC
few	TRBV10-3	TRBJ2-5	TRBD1	CAISGTGMGQETQYF	TGTGCCATCAGTGGGACAGGGATGGGGCAAGAGACCCAGTACTTC
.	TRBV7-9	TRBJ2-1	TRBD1	CASRGATGNNEQFF	TGTGCCAGCAGGGGAGCGACAGGGAACAATGAGCAGTTCTTC
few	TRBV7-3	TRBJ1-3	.	CASSQGLGNTIYF	TGTGCCAGCAGCCAGGGTCTTGGAAACACCATATATTTT
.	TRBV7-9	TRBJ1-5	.	CASSQDRSNQPQHF	TGTGCCAGCAGCCAAGACAGGAGCAATCAGCCCCAGCATTTT
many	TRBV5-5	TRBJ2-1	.	CASSEGYGYNEQFF	TGTGCCAGCAGCGAGGGATATGGGTACAATGAGCAGTTCTTC
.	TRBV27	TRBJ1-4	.	CASSLQGRTNEKLFF	TGTGCCAGCAGTTTGCAGGGACGGACTAATGAAAAACTGTTTTTT
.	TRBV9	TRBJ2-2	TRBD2	CASSVSGRAAGELFF	TGTGCCAGCAGCGTCAGCGGGAGGGCCGCCGGGGAGCTGTTTTTT
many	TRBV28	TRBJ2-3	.	CASSFSGLNTDTQYF	TGTGCCAGCAGTTTTAGCGGACTAAACACAGATACGCAGTATTTT
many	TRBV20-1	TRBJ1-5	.	CSANNYSNQPQHF	TGCAGTGCGAATAATTATAGCAATCAGCCCCAGCATTTT
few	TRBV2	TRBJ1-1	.	CASSPGSMNTEAFF	TGTGCCAGCAGTCCCGGGTCCATGAACACTGAAGCTTTCTTT
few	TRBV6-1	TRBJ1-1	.	CASRTDIMNTEAFF	TGTGCCAGCAGGACGGATATCATGAACACTGAAGCTTTCTTT
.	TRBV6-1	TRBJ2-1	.	CASSEYDEQFF	TGTGCCAGCAGTGAGTATGATGAGCAGTTCTTC
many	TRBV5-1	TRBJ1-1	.	CASSPQEGLNTEAFF	TGCGCCAGCAGCCCCCAGGAGGGGCTGAACACTGAAGCTTTCTTT
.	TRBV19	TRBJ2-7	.	CASRGATYEQYF	TGTGCCAGTAGAGGTGCCACCTACGAGCAGTACTTC